The next 24 T cell receptor beta chains were all read from a single sample in a study of brain T cells in children with intractable seizures. Assay: immunoSEQ multiplex PCR; the TCRdb copy retains only in-frame clones and omits some. The repertoire includes fewer than 50,000 clones, around 90% of them detected once, and roughly 6.3% sits in the top ten. Sequencing was performed on peripheral blood, taken at surgery. These receptors were obtained from a girl aged 2-10 years with tuberous sclerosis and intractable seizures.

The gene calls are TRBV28 and TRBJ2-7; D gene uncertain. Germline assignment: CDR1 MDHEN and CDR2 SYDVKM. V was pared by 4 bases and J by 6 bases, with 13 bases between. The CDR3 extends over 13 amino acids. The CDR3 reads CASSWPSLGEQYF. The CDR3 DNA sequence: TGTGCCAGCAGTTGGCCAAGCCTAGGCGAGCAGTACTTC.

The chain carries TRBV5-1 and TRBJ2-1; the match to TRBD2 covers 10 bases. This CDR3 is built from 20 residues. After removal of 0 bases from V and 8 bases from J, the junction contained 20 bases not matched to a gene. The germline gives CDR1 SGHRS, CDR2 YFSETQ. The CDR3 is CASSLVSKSQLAGISHEQFF. Written as DNA, the CDR3 is TGCGCCAGCAGCTTGGTATCCAAAAGTCAACTAGCGGGGATCTCACATGAGCAGTTCTTC.

In its sample, this clone was seen once. J is TRBJ1-1 and V is TRBV29-1, with 10 bases fitting TRBD1. V was clipped by 4 bases and J by 1 base; unmatched bases: 9. In germline, CDR1 is SQVTM, CDR2 ANQGSEA. The CDR3 totals 16 residues. The CDR3 sequence is CSVGVPGQGKNTEAFF. The CDR3 DNA follows: TGCAGCGTTGGTGTACCGGGACAGGGGAAGAACACTGAAGCTTTCTTT.

The chain joins TRBV2 to TRBJ2-5; D remains ambiguous. The CDR3 spans 13 residues. V shed 5 bases and J shed 5 bases, with 12 bases lying between them. CDR1 and CDR2 from the germline V gene are SNHLY and FYNNEI. CDR3 DNA sequence: TGTGCCAGCAGTCGCGATCGAGCCGAGACCCAGTACTTC. It specifies CASSRDRAETQYF.

V is TRBV5-1 and J is TRBJ2-5; 7 nucleotides match TRBD2. V lost 1 base, J lost 2 bases, and 8 bases stayed unmatched. The CDR3 totals 16 residues. CDR1 and CDR2 from the germline V gene are SGHRS and YFSETQ. CDR3 sequence reads: CASSLSPAGTQETQYF. CDR3 DNA sequence: TGCGCCAGCAGCTTGTCCCCAGCGGGGACTCAAGAGACCCAGTACTTC.

The chain employs TRBV19 and TRBJ1-4; D gene unclear. Germline CDR1 and CDR2: LNHDA and SQIVND (reference sequence). This CDR3 has 14 amino acids. V was pared by 4 bases and J by 10 bases, with 16 bases between. CDR3 amino acids: CASSRTGPSGKLFF. CDR3 in DNA: TGTGCCAGTAGTAGGACCGGCCCTAGCGGAAAACTGTTTTTT.

This chain connects TRBV5-4 to TRBJ1-3, with no clear D. Germline values: CDR1 SGHNT, CDR2 YYREEE (reference sequence). V lost 2 bases to trimming and J lost 0 bases, with 6 bases between them. This CDR3 spans 14 amino acids. The CDR3 sequence is CASSLQGSGNTIYF. The CDR3 DNA is TGTGCCAGCAGCTTACAAGGCTCTGGAAACACCATATATTTT. Full variable domain (rest looked up from reference TRBV5-4 and TRBJ1-3): ETGVTQSPTHLIKTRGQQVTLRCSSQSGHNTVSWYQQALGQGPQFIFQYYREEENGRGNFPPRFSGLQFPNYSSELNVNALELDDSALYLCASSLQGSGNTIYFGEGSWLTVV.

This chain joins TRBV24-1 and TRBJ2-5, with a weak D call TRBD2 (5 bases). The V gene's germline CDR1 is KGHDR and CDR2 SFDVKD. The CDR3 spans 14 residues. The V gene lost 4 bases and the J gene lost 5 bases, with 13 bases spanning the gap. The CDR3 here is CATSEGPGTETQYF. The DNA of the CDR3 is TGTGCCACCAGTGAAGGTCCGGGAACGGAGACCCAGTACTTC.

V is TRBV7-3 and J is TRBJ1-1; D gene ambiguous. CDR3 length equals 14 residues. Germline-derived CDR1 and CDR2 are SGHTA and FQGTGA. V was shortened by 2 bases and J by 8 bases, with 15 bases between the two germline ends. The chain's CDR3 is CASSLDRGLGEAFF. The CDR3 nucleotides are TGTGCCAGCAGCTTAGATCGAGGGCTGGGGGAAGCTTTCTTT.

This clone was seen more than once but under ten times. The chain employs TRBV6-4 and TRBJ2-3, with 12 bases fitting TRBD2. CDR1 MRHNA and CDR2 SNTAGT come from the germline V gene. V lost 4 bases, J lost 2 bases, and 1 base stayed unmatched. The CDR3 runs to 15 residues. In DNA, the CDR3 is TGTGCCAGCAGTGGGACTAGCGGGGCCACAGATACGCAGTATTTT. Protein product: CASSGTSGATDTQYF.

The chain employs TRBV18 and TRBJ2-4, with 7 nucleotides matching TRBD2. CDR1 and CDR2 (germline): KGHSH, LQKENI. Losses at the gene ends were 0 bases for V and 2 bases for J; bases not matched to a gene: 1. The CDR3 length is 15 residues. The CDR3 nucleotides read TGTGCCAGCTCACCACCCGGGGGGACCAAAAACATTCAGTACTTC. Amino acids: CASSPPGGTKNIQYF.

J is TRBJ2-3 and V is TRBV6-1; 8 nucleotides match TRBD2. Germline V lookup: CDR1 MNHNS, CDR2 SASEGT. With 2 bases clipped from V and 4 bases from J, the junction kept 5 bases outside the gene matches. The CDR3 contains 15 residues. This CDR3 reads CASSESVGGADTQYF. CDR3 nucleotide sequence: TGTGCCAGCAGTGAAAGCGTCGGGGGGGCAGATACGCAGTATTTT.

This clone has more than one count but fewer than ten. The J gene is TRBJ1-6, the V gene TRBV6-4, with 12 bases that match TRBD1. The CDR3 loop spans 14 amino acids. Germline assignment: CDR1 MRHNA and CDR2 SNTAGT. V lost 3 bases, J lost 9 bases, and 0 bases stayed unmatched. The CDR3 here is CASSEGQGASPLHF. CDR3 bases: TGTGCCAGCAGTGAGGGACAGGGGGCTTCACCCCTCCACTTT.

The chain links TRBV2 to TRBJ1-1; D unresolved. V lost 6 bases and J lost 3, with 5 bases in between. The V gene's germline CDR1 is SNHLY and CDR2 FYNNEI. CDR3 size: 11 residues. CDR3 sequence reads: CASSVDTEAFF. The CDR3 DNA follows: TGTGCCAGCAGCGTAGACACTGAAGCTTTCTTT.

The J gene is TRBJ2-4, the V gene TRBV5-1, with a possible D match to TRBD1 (7 bases). V lost 4 bases and J 1 base, leaving 12 bases between the germline ends. The CDR3 is made up of 15 amino acids. Looked up from germline, CDR1 is SGHRS and CDR2 is YFSETQ. CDR3 residues: CASSPGGRAKNIQYF. The CDR3 bases are TGCGCCAGCAGCCCAGGGGGGAGGGCCAAAAACATTCAGTACTTC. The whole variable domain, filled in from reference TRBV5-1 and TRBJ2-4, reads KAGVTQTPRYLIKTRGQQVTLSCSPISGHRSVSWYQQTPGQGLQFLFEYFSETQRNKGNFPGRFSGRQFSNSRSEMNVSTLELGDSALYLCASSPGGRAKNIQYFGAGTRLSVL.

The rearrangement uses TRBV30 and TRBJ2-3, with TRBD2 matching over 7 bases. The CDR3 loop spans 15 amino acids. V gave up 3 bases and J gave up 2 bases; unmatched junction bases: 8. Germline lookup yields CDR1 GTSNPN and CDR2 SVGIG (reference sequence). This CDR3 reads CAWSRAGVLTDTQYF. For the CDR3, the DNA is TGTGCCTGGAGCAGGGCGGGGGTCCTCACAGATACGCAGTATTTT.

This chain's CDR3 is CASSRQFNEKLFF. For the CDR3, the DNA is TGTGCCAGCAGCCGACAGTTTAATGAAAAACTGTTTTTT. The chain combines TRBV12-3 or TRBV12-4 with TRBJ1-4; D possibly corresponds to TRBD1 (5 bases). This CDR3 contains 13 residues. Trimming stripped 6 bases from V and 4 bases from J, with 9 bases between.

The V gene is TRBV20-1, the J gene TRBJ1-1, with D possibly being TRBD1 (6 bases). V was pared by 3 bases and J by 10 bases, with 12 bases between. The length of the CDR3 is 11 residues. Germline-derived CDR1 and CDR2 are DFQATT and SNEGSKA (reference sequence). The CDR3: CSASKQGLAFF. The CDR3 bases are TGCAGTGCTAGTAAACAGGGTCTAGCTTTCTTT.

DNA for the CDR3: TGTGCCAGCAGCACCATGGGGCGCGGGGGGGCGATCGCCGGGGAGCTGTTTTTT. Its translation is CASSTMGRGGAIAGELFF. The chain links TRBV7-9 to TRBJ2-2; 9 bases map to TRBD2. V shed 5 bases, J shed 6 bases, and the junction held 16 bases outside the gene matches. This CDR3 comprises 18 residues. Germline-derived CDR1 and CDR2 are SEHNR and FQNEAQ (reference sequence).

The rearrangement uses TRBV5-1 and TRBJ2-1; D is perhaps TRBD2 (7 bases). CDR1 and CDR2 (germline): SGHRS, YFSETQ. The V end was cut by 6 bases, the J end by 7 bases, with 17 bases between. The length of the CDR3 is 14 residues. CDR3 protein: CASNGGANKNEQFF. The CDR3 nucleotides read TGCGCCAGCAATGGGGGGGCAAATAAAAATGAGCAGTTCTTC.

The chain recombines TRBV6-1 with TRBJ1-1, with a tentative D call TRBD1 (5 bases). CDR1 MNHNS and CDR2 SASEGT come from the germline V gene. Trimming left V 0 bases short and J 3 bases short, with 11 bases between. This CDR3 has 15 amino acids. The DNA of the CDR3 is TGTGCCAGCAGTGAAGCTAGGGGCTTGGACACTGAAGCTTTCTTT. Translating gives CASSEARGLDTEAFF.

This sequence joins TRBV18 and TRBJ1-2; a possible D gene is TRBD1 (6 bases). With 6 bases removed from V and 8 bases from J, the gap between germline ends came to 22 bases. Germline loops: CDR1 KGHSH, CDR2 LQKENI. This CDR3 has 15 residues. The CDR3 sequence is CASSSQDRPTRGYTF. Written as DNA, the CDR3 is TGTGCCAGCTCTTCCCAAGACAGGCCAACTAGGGGCTACACCTTC.

The chain is built from TRBV6-5 and TRBJ2-2; 8 nucleotides align to TRBD2. V dropped 3 bases and J dropped 9; count of bases not matched to a gene: 9. The CDR3 is 15 residues long. Per the germline V gene, CDR1 is MNHEY and CDR2 is SVGAGI. The CDR3 DNA is TGTGCCAGCAGTTATACTAGCGGCCGGGCCCGGGAGCTGTTTTTT. It is translated as CASSYTSGRARELFF.

V is TRBV6-1 and J is TRBJ2-1; TRBD2 agrees at 9 bases. Looked up from germline, CDR1 is MNHNS and CDR2 is SASEGT. The CDR3 covers 14 residues. J lost 6 bases, V lost 3 bases, and 3 bases had no gene match. The CDR3 DNA reads TGTGCCAGCAGTGATAGCGGGGGAATCAATGAGCAGTTCTTC. Its translation: CASSDSGGINEQFF.